Following are 7 T cell receptor beta chains from one sample sequenced in a study of T cell changes during pregnancy in multiple sclerosis. Clones were sequenced by immunoSEQ multiplex PCR, and TCRdb holds only the in-frame ones, with some missing. The sample shows 65,000 to 90,000 clones, nearly 95% of them seen only once. Sequenced here: CD4+ T cells from peripheral blood mononuclear cells, sampled after pregnancy. The receptors come from a female donor with multiple sclerosis, enrolled in a pregnancy study.

This chain connects TRBV19 to TRBJ1-1, with D perhaps matching TRBD1 (5 bases). This CDR3 contains 13 residues. Germline CDR1 LNHDA, CDR2 SQIVND (reference sequence). Trimming left V 7 bases short and J 2 bases short, with 11 bases between. In DNA form, the CDR3 reads TGTGCCAGTACGGAGGGGCGAAACACTGAAGCTTTCTTT. Translated, it gives CASTEGRNTEAFF.

This chain links TRBV6-5 with TRBJ2-1, with 7 bases aligning to TRBD2. Unmatched junction bases numbered 12, after V lost 4 bases and J lost 12 bases. Germline V gene sequence: CDR1 MNHEY, CDR2 SVGAGI. The CDR3 is 14 residues long. Here the CDR3 DNA reads TGTGCCAGCAGTTCCGCCGGGGAGGGGACGGGGCAGTTCTTC. Its translation: CASSSAGEGTGQFF.

The rearrangement uses TRBV6-1 and TRBJ2-3, with TRBD2 as a possible D gene (7 bases). The CDR3 contains 15 residues. CDR1 is MNHNS and CDR2 is SASEGT in the germline V gene. Trimming cost V 2 bases and J 6 bases, with 15 bases left between them. Here the CDR3 reads CASSENIGGGDTQYF. In DNA, the CDR3 is TGTGCCAGCAGTGAAAACATAGGGGGAGGGGATACGCAGTATTTT.

The table lists this clone with a few counts. The chain combines TRBV21-1 with TRBJ2-7; the table's TRBD2 call for D was not verified on the DNA. TRBV21-1 represents a pseudogene. The CDR3 consists of 14 residues. CDR3 bases: TGTGCCAGCAGCAAAGCTGCGGCGACCTACGAGCAGTACTTC. Translation gives CASSKAAATYEQYF.

This clone was observed once. V is TRBV5-4 and J is TRBJ2-3; D is uncertain. The CDR3 totals 13 residues. V gave up 4 bases and J gave up 0 bases, with 6 bases separating them. Germline-derived CDR1 and CDR2 are SGHNT and YYREEE (reference sequence). The CDR3 region is CASSPTSTDTQYF. CDR3 bases: TGTGCCAGCAGCCCTACTAGCACAGATACGCAGTATTTT.

The V and J genes are TRBV28 and TRBJ1-5; 9 nucleotides align to TRBD1. The CDR3 consists of 16 residues. Germline values: CDR1 MDHEN, CDR2 SYDVKM. The V and J ends lost 5 bases and 6 bases, in that order; junction bases with no gene match: 11. CDR3: CASSPTQGARPQPQHF. The CDR3 bases are TGTGCCAGCAGTCCTACACAGGGGGCCAGGCCTCAGCCCCAGCATTTT.

This chain uses TRBV4-1 with TRBJ2-6; 8 nucleotides agree with TRBD1. Per germline, CDR1 MGHRA and CDR2 YSYEKL. The CDR3 length is 15 residues. The V gene end was trimmed by 3 bases and the J gene end by 9 bases; junction bases not matched to a gene: 7. Written as DNA, the CDR3 is TGCGCCAGCAGCCAGGACAGGGATGTTGGCAACGTCCTGACTTTC. This encodes CASSQDRDVGNVLTF.